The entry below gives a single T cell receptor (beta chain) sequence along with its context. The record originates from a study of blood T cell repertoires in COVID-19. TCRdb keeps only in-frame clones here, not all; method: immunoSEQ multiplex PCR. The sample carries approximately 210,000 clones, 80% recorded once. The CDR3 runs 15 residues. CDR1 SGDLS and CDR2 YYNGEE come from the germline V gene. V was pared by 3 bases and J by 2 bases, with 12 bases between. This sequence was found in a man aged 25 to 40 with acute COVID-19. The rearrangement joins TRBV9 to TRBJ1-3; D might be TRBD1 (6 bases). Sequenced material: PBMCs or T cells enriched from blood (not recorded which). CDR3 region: CASSGHGGPGNTIYF. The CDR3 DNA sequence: TGTGCCAGCAGCGGCCACGGGGGGCCTGGAAACACCATATATTTT.